Below, 5 T cell receptor beta chains from the same sample are listed, as sequenced in a study of blood T cell repertoires in COVID-19. Data came from immunoSEQ multiplex PCR; TCRdb stores just in-frame clones and leaves some out. The table records 200,000 to 300,000 clones, approximately 88% of them present only once. Sequenced material: peripheral blood. Source of these receptors: a man aged 40-49 years with acute or convalescent COVID-19.

The V and J genes are TRBV5-1 and TRBJ1-4, with 9 bases matching TRBD1. Unmatched junction bases numbered 5, after V lost 4 bases and J lost 4 bases. CDR3 length: 15 residues. Germline V gene lookup returns CDR1 SGHRS and CDR2 YFSETQ. The CDR3 coding sequence is TGCGCCAGCAGCCCACCGGGACAGGGTAATGAAAAACTGTTTTTT. Its translation: CASSPPGQGNEKLFF.

The chain couples TRBV7-2 to TRBJ2-2; possibly TRBD2 for D (5 bases). CDR3 size: 17 residues. V shed 5 bases and J shed 2 bases, with 18 bases lying between them. In germline, CDR1 is SGHTA, CDR2 FQGNSA. The CDR3 here is CASSPLLGSGNTGELFF. CDR3 in DNA: TGTGCCAGCAGCCCCCTCTTGGGCAGCGGAAACACCGGGGAGCTGTTTTTT.

This clone was picked up one time. Other nucleotide sequences from this sample produce the same CDR3. This sequence joins TRBV6-5 and TRBJ2-7; possible D gene TRBD2, 5 bases. Germline lookup yields CDR1 MNHEY and CDR2 SVGAGI. The CDR3 is made up of 12 amino acids. Trimming shortened V by 6 bases and J by 4 bases, and 10 bases separated the two germline ends. The CDR3 DNA is TGTGCCAGCAGCCCCGGAGGATACGAGCAGTACTTC. This gives the protein CASSPGGYEQYF.

The genes are TRBV30 and TRBJ1-4; TRBD1 agrees at 7 bases. J gave up 2 bases and V 4 bases, and 4 bases lay outside the gene matches. This CDR3 comprises 14 residues. Germline loops: CDR1 GTSNPN, CDR2 SVGIG (reference sequence). The CDR3 sequence is CAWTSGGTNEKLFF. The DNA for the CDR3 is TGTGCCTGGACGTCAGGGGGGACTAATGAAAAACTGTTTTTT.

The J gene is TRBJ2-3, the V gene TRBV11-3; the D gene is possibly TRBD2 (6 bases). Germline assignment: CDR1 SGHNT and CDR2 YENEEA. The CDR3 totals 13 residues. V lost 5 bases, J lost 9 bases, and 15 bases lay in between. CDR3 amino acids: CASSAPGEQTQYF. CDR3 DNA sequence: TGTGCCAGCAGCGCGCCGGGGGAGCAAACGCAGTATTTT.